What follows are 22 T cell receptor beta chains derived from one specimen sequenced in a study of immune evolution from preneoplasia to lung adenocarcinoma. TCRdb's copy holds only in-frame clones and misses some; the assay was immunoSEQ multiplex PCR. This sample yields some 4,500 clones, of which under 80% are seen a single time; 9.5% to 10% belongs to the top ten. Material: FFPE minimally invasive lung adenocarcinoma tissue. The source is a person aged 60-79 years with lung adenocarcinoma.

This clone was counted once. This sequence joins TRBV7-6 and TRBJ2-2, with 8 nucleotides matching TRBD2. The V and J ends lost 2 bases and 1 base, in that order; junction bases with no gene match: 12. The germline gives CDR1 SGHVS, CDR2 FNYEAQ. The length of the CDR3 is 19 residues. Written as DNA, the CDR3 is TGTGCCAGCAGCTTACTGGCAGGAGAAACTAGCGGGAACACCGGGGAGCTGTTTTTT. It is translated as CASSLLAGETSGNTGELFF.

This clone occurred a few times. The chain couples TRBV7-6 to TRBJ1-4, with TRBD1 matching 9 bases. The CDR3 runs to 16 residues. Trimming removed 1 base from V and 4 bases from J; junction bases left unmatched: 4. The germline gives CDR1 SGHVS, CDR2 FNYEAQ. The CDR3 coding sequence is TGTGCCAGCAGCTTAGGAGGGACAGGGAGTAATGAAAAACTGTTTTTT. Residues: CASSLGGTGSNEKLFF.

This clone occurred once. V is TRBV25-1 and J is TRBJ1-2; 9 nucleotides align to TRBD1. The CDR3 is 14 amino acids. Per the germline V gene, CDR1 is MGHDK and CDR2 is SYGVNS. Trimming removed 4 bases from V and 8 bases from J; junction bases left unmatched: 8. CDR3 sequence: CASSGGTGIWGYTF. The CDR3 bases are TGTGCCAGCAGTGGCGGGACAGGGATTTGGGGCTACACCTTC.

This clone was seen a single time. The genes are TRBV6-6 and TRBJ2-1; the D gene is possibly TRBD2 (5 bases). The CDR3 consists of 13 residues. In germline, CDR1 is MNHNY, CDR2 SVGAGI (reference sequence). V was pared by 7 bases and J by 9 bases, with 16 bases between. For the CDR3, the DNA is TGTGCCAGCACCCACTGGAGCGGAACTGAGCAGTTCTTC. It yields the protein CASTHWSGTEQFF.

CDR3 nucleotides: TGTGCCAGCAGTCAATCAGGGGCTCCTGGAGCTGAAGCTTTCTTT. This encodes CASSQSGAPGAEAFF. The rearrangement joins TRBV7-3 to TRBJ1-1, with D perhaps TRBD1 (6 bases). CDR1 is SGHTA and CDR2 is FQGTGA in the germline V gene. This CDR3 contains 15 residues. V gave up 6 bases and J gave up 6 bases, with 20 bases separating them.

In its sample, this clone was seen a few times. The chain is built from TRBV6-5 and TRBJ1-1, with D hard to call. CDR1 is MNHEY and CDR2 is SVGAGI in the germline V gene. The CDR3 contains 12 residues. V dropped 6 bases and J dropped 3 bases, with 8 bases sitting between them. The CDR3 protein is CASRQWDTEAFF. CDR3 DNA sequence: TGTGCCAGCAGGCAGTGGGACACTGAAGCTTTCTTT.

V and J are TRBV19 and TRBJ1-2, with D unresolved. The CDR3 runs 13 residues. The V end was cut by 3 bases, the J end by 4 bases, with 9 bases between. Germline lookup yields CDR1 LNHDA and CDR2 SQIVND (reference sequence). This CDR3 is CASSIERGYGYTF. The CDR3 region has the DNA TGTGCCAGTAGTATCGAACGGGGCTATGGCTACACCTTC.

The chain uses TRBV19 and TRBJ2-1; TRBD2 agrees at 7 bases. The CDR3 covers 13 residues. Per the germline V gene, CDR1 is LNHDA and CDR2 is SQIVND (reference sequence). The ends lost 3 bases at V and 4 bases at J; junction bases unmatched: 0. The CDR3 bases are TGTGCCAGTAGTATTAGCGGGTACAATGAGCAGTTCTTC. Translation gives CASSISGYNEQFF.

This chain joins TRBV7-6 and TRBJ2-1; TRBD2 matches 8 bases. The CDR3 extends over 17 amino acids. V shed 1 base and J 0 bases; nucleotides not matched to a gene: 5. Germline assignment: CDR1 SGHVS and CDR2 FNYEAQ. The CDR3 DNA reads TGTGCCAGCAGCTTAGGGATTAGCGGGATCTCCTACAATGAGCAGTTCTTC. This encodes CASSLGISGISYNEQFF.

This clone was counted only a few times. V is TRBV15 and J is TRBJ1-1; D remains unclear. Trimming pared 4 bases from V and 5 bases from J, leaving 11 bases between. Germline V gives CDR1 LNHNV, CDR2 YYDKDF (reference sequence). CDR3 length: 13 residues. As DNA, the CDR3 is TGTGCCACCAGCACCCCGTACGGTACTGAAGCTTTCTTT. Translation gives CATSTPYGTEAFF.

The chain carries TRBV6-6 and TRBJ2-5, with unresolved D. The CDR3 sequence is 14 residues long. The germline gives CDR1 MNHNY, CDR2 SVGAGI (reference sequence). V was trimmed by 4 bases and J by 5 bases, leaving 14 bases between them. CDR3 nucleotide sequence: TGTGCCAGCAGTTTACTCGATCGAGCCGAGACCCAGTACTTC. As protein: CASSLLDRAETQYF.

The rearrangement links TRBV29-1 to TRBJ1-1; the match to TRBD1 covers 8 bases. There are 14 residues in the CDR3. Trimming took 2 bases from V and 1 from J; bases not matched to a gene: 3. The germline V gene has CDR1 SQVTM and CDR2 ANQGSEA. The CDR3 loop reads CSVESGTGNTEAFF. The DNA of the CDR3 is TGCAGCGTTGAATCCGGGACAGGGAACACTGAAGCTTTCTTT.

The chain links TRBV7-8 to TRBJ2-5; D unresolved. CDR3 length: 13 residues. Per the germline V gene, CDR1 is SGHVS and CDR2 is FQNEAQ. Trimming removed 4 bases from V and 5 bases from J, with 11 bases in between. Here the CDR3 reads CASSSLARETQYF. CDR3 nucleotides: TGTGCCAGCAGCTCTCTTGCGCGGGAGACCCAGTACTTC.

The V call is TRBV6-6, the J call TRBJ1-1; TRBD1 might be the D (5 bases). The CDR3 is made up of 15 amino acids. CDR1 is MNHNY and CDR2 is SVGAGI in the germline V gene (reference sequence). The V end was cut by 5 bases, the J end by 1 base, with 14 bases between. CDR3 nucleotides: TGTGCCAGCAGTCGCACTCAGGGTGGGAACACTGAAGCTTTCTTT. Amino acid sequence: CASSRTQGGNTEAFF.

The chain has TRBV6-5 and TRBJ1-1, with a weak D call TRBD1 (6 bases). This CDR3 comprises 13 residues. V was trimmed by 2 bases and J by 8 bases, leaving 12 bases between them. CDR1 is MNHEY, CDR2 SVGAGI, per germline. The CDR3 spells CASSYEQGLEAFF. CDR3 DNA sequence: TGTGCCAGCAGTTACGAACAGGGTCTGGAAGCTTTCTTT.

In DNA, the CDR3 is TGCGCCAGCAGCTTGGGGGCAAATTACAATGAGCAGTTCTTC. Translation gives CASSLGANYNEQFF. The chain is built from TRBV5-1 and TRBJ2-1, with unresolved D. V lost 0 bases and J lost 4, with 8 bases in between. CDR3 length equals 14 residues. CDR1 is SGHRS and CDR2 is YFSETQ in the germline V gene.

This chain connects TRBV7-9 to TRBJ2-3; 9 nucleotides agree with TRBD2. This CDR3 is 16 amino acids long. Trimming at V came to 1 base and at J to 3 bases, leaving 5 bases not matched to a gene. CDR1 SEHNR and CDR2 FQNEAQ come from the germline V gene (reference sequence). The CDR3 loop reads CASSLGGSGSTDTQYF. The CDR3 DNA reads TGTGCCAGCAGCTTAGGTGGTAGCGGGAGTACAGATACGCAGTATTTT.

V is TRBV6-5 and J is TRBJ2-1; 9 bases are a match to TRBD2. With V trimmed by 6 bases and J by 4 bases, 10 bases remained unmatched. The CDR3 is 16 amino acids. Germline loops: CDR1 MNHEY, CDR2 SVGAGI. CDR3 sequence: CASRYDGGRGYNEQFF. The DNA for the CDR3 is TGTGCCAGCAGATACGACGGCGGGAGGGGGTACAATGAGCAGTTCTTC.

The V gene is TRBV5-4, the J gene TRBJ1-2, with 8 bases identical to TRBD1. Germline V gene lookup returns CDR1 SGHNT and CDR2 YYREEE (reference sequence). This CDR3 has 16 residues. With 3 bases clipped from V and 2 bases from J, the junction kept 9 bases outside the gene matches. The CDR3: CASSSRGQGGNYGYTF. The CDR3, as DNA: TGTGCCAGCAGCTCACGCGGACAGGGTGGGAACTATGGCTACACCTTC. Variable domain in full (rest from reference TRBV5-4 and TRBJ1-2): ETGVTQSPTHLIKTRGQQVTLRCSSQSGHNTVSWYQQALGQGPQFIFQYYREEENGRGNFPPRFSGLQFPNYSSELNVNALELDDSALYLCASSSRGQGGNYGYTFGSGTRLTVV.

The gene calls are TRBV7-9 and TRBJ2-5, with 7 positions matching TRBD1. The CDR3 extends over 14 amino acids. Germline-derived CDR1 and CDR2 are SEHNR and FQNEAQ (reference sequence). V lost 2 bases to trimming and J lost 5 bases; unmatched junction nucleotides: 5. The CDR3 DNA follows: TGTGCCAGCAGCTTATTCCGGGACAGTGAGACCCAGTACTTC. It translates to CASSLFRDSETQYF.

The rearrangement links TRBV10-3 to TRBJ2-1; 16 bases fit TRBD2. The CDR3 is 15 amino acids. Germline CDR1 reads ENHRY; CDR2 reads SYGVKD. V dropped 8 bases and J dropped 10; count of bases not matched to a gene: 8. As DNA, the CDR3 is TGTGCCATCGGCCTGGGACTAGCGGGAGGGGGAGAGCAGTTCTTC. The encoded protein is CAIGLGLAGGGEQFF.

The chain has TRBV28 and TRBJ1-4; D not certain. The CDR3 is 12 residues long. Germline values: CDR1 MDHEN, CDR2 SYDVKM. V was shortened by 6 bases and J by 13 bases, with 15 bases between the two germline ends. The CDR3 DNA is TGTGCCAGCAGCTACGGTTTTGGTGGACTGTTTTTT. As protein: CASSYGFGGLFF.